The present T cell receptor beta chain was sequenced within a study of OX40 agonist ivuxolimab in advanced cancers. Germline CDR1 is SNHLY and CDR2 is FYNNEI. The CDR3 loop spans 15 amino acids. The junction had 9 bases not matched to a gene; V was cut back by 7 bases and J by 6 bases. Clones were sequenced by immunoSEQ multiplex PCR, and TCRdb holds only the in-frame ones, with some missing. The repertoire holds about 79,000 clones, approximately 94% seen once, with around 10% in the top ten. This chain uses TRBV2 with TRBJ2-1, with TRBD2 identical over 10 bases. The sample was CD4+ or CD8+ T cells sorted from blood, taken in a trial of the OX40 agonist ivuxolimab. This sequence originates from an adult with an advanced solid tumor such as melanoma, head and neck, liver or kidney cancer. CDR3 in amino acids: CASTPLAGDINEQFF. The CDR3 DNA reads TGTGCCAGCACCCCCCTAGCGGGAGATATCAATGAGCAGTTCTTC.